The 20 T cell receptor beta chains listed next were all sequenced from one sample in a study of blood T cells in healthy people across ages. A second roughly 7 to 11 cycle PCR used barcoded and J-beta primers. TCRdb re-derived calls from the 5' RACE reads in MiXCR, one entry per CDR3 protein. This table holds approximately 900,000 distinct CDR3 sequences, around 48% found once. The source material was blood. All receptors come from a young man in good health.

The chain joins TRBV6-2 or TRBV6-3 to TRBJ2-4; either TRBD1 or TRBD2 may fit D (5 bases each). TRBJ2-7 explains the end of the DNA better; the J call may be wrong. Germline CDR1 and CDR2: MNHEY and SVGEGT. This CDR3 contains 14 residues. CDR3 loop: CASNRDAWALEQYF. The DNA of the CDR3 is TGTGCCAGCAATAGGGACGCTTGGGCCCTCGAGCAGTACTTC.

The chain carries TRBV4-1 and TRBJ2-7, with D perhaps matching TRBD1 or TRBD2 (5 bases each). Germline lookup yields CDR1 MGHRA and CDR2 YSYEKL. V lost 3 bases and J 2 bases, leaving 14 bases between the germline ends. The CDR3 covers 15 residues. The DNA of the CDR3 is TGCGCCAGCAGCCACCAAGAGGGCAGGGCCTACGAGCAGTACTTC. Translating gives CASSHQEGRAYEQYF.

The chain recombines TRBV28 with TRBJ2-1, with 9 bases that match TRBD2. CDR1 and CDR2 (germline): MDHEN, SYDVKM. This CDR3 is 13 amino acids long. In DNA, the CDR3 is TGTGCTGGGGGCGGGGGGGCCTACAATGAGCAGTTCTTC. This codes for CAGGGGAYNEQFF.

The chain employs TRBV20-1 and TRBJ2-7, with 10 bases matching TRBD1. Trimming at V came to 1 base and at J to 3 bases, leaving 3 bases not matched to a gene. This CDR3 is built from 14 residues. Germline V gene data show CDR1 as DFQATT and CDR2 as SNEGSKA (reference sequence). The CDR3 region is CSARATGGGYEQYF. The CDR3 nucleotides read TGCAGTGCTAGAGCGACAGGGGGCGGCTACGAGCAGTACTTC.

This clonotype was recorded at least ten times. The V call is TRBV28, the J call TRBJ2-2; D may correspond to TRBD1 or TRBD2 (7 bases each). Germline-derived CDR1 and CDR2 are MDHEN and SYDVKM. V shed 7 bases and J shed 3 bases, with 21 bases lying between them. The CDR3 has 17 residues. CDR3 bases: TGTGCCAGCATCCCTTCGCAGGGGGGGTCTTACACCGGGGAGCTGTTTTTT. It codes for CASIPSQGGSYTGELFF.

This clonotype was observed a single time. This rearrangement joins TRBV11-2 to TRBJ2-7; 10 nucleotides align to TRBD2. Germline CDR1 and CDR2: SGHAT and FQNNGV. This CDR3 region has 21 residues. J gave up 5 bases and V 2 bases, and 24 bases lay outside the gene matches. Written as DNA, the CDR3 is TGTGCCAGCAGCTTAAGGCCCCCCGGTTTCTCGCGGGGACTAGCGATGCACGAGCAGTACTTC. Encoded protein: CASSLRPPGFSRGLAMHEQYF. Supplemented by reference TRBV11-2 and TRBJ2-7, the full variable domain reads EAGVAQSPRYKIIEKRQSVAFWCNPISGHATLYWYQQILGQGPKLLIQFQNNGVVDDSQLPKDRFSAERLKGVDSTLKIQPAKLEDSAVYLCASSLRPPGFSRGLAMHEQYFGPGTRLTVT.

This clonotype was recorded a few times. V and J are TRBV7-9 and TRBJ1-2, with D tentatively TRBD1 (6 bases). With 4 bases removed from V and 5 bases from J, the gap between germline ends came to 32 bases. Germline CDR1 and CDR2: SEHNR and FQNEAQ (reference sequence). The CDR3 is 20 residues long. CDR3 sequence (DNA): TGTGCCAGCAGCTCGCGGGACAAAACAGGGACTGTCTCACTTTATTATGGCTACACCTTC. Translated: CASSSRDKTGTVSLYYGYTF.

Notes on this clonotype: The junction does not match germline at one end; this may be a read error. DNA of the CDR3: TGCGCTAGCAGCTTAGCAGGGACATACAGCAACGAGCAGTACTTC. It is translated as CASSLAGTYSNEQYF. The V gene is TRBV5-1, the J gene TRBJ2-5; a weak D match, TRBD1 (6 bases). The end of the DNA is better explained by TRBJ2-7, so the J call may be wrong. CDR3 length: 15 residues. The germline V gene has CDR1 SGHRS and CDR2 YFSETQ.

The rearrangement uses TRBV9 and TRBJ1-4; 9 bases align to TRBD1. Per the germline V gene, CDR1 is SGDLS and CDR2 is YYNGEE. V dropped 3 bases and J dropped 4; count of bases not matched to a gene: 7. The length of the CDR3 is 16 residues. CDR3 nucleotide sequence: TGTGCCAGCAGCGCCGAGGGGACAGGGTTTAATGAAAAACTGTTTTTT. It translates to CASSAEGTGFNEKLFF.

This clonotype was seen a handful of times. V gene TRBV9 combines with J gene TRBJ1-5; D gene unclear. Trimming took off 4 bases at V and 11 bases at J, with 10 bases between the two ends. This CDR3 is built from 11 residues. Germline V gene sequence: CDR1 SGDLS, CDR2 YYNGEE. CDR3 sequence: CASSRVPAQHF. In DNA, the CDR3 is TGTGCCAGCAGCAGAGTTCCGGCCCAGCATTTT.

This clonotype was detected a few times. The V gene is TRBV27, the J gene TRBJ2-1; weak D call: TRBD1 (6 bases). The germline V gene encodes CDR1 MNHEY and CDR2 SMNVEV (reference sequence). This CDR3 comprises 15 residues. V was clipped by 6 bases and J by 4 bases, with 16 bases between them. The CDR3 loop is CASSPAPQGYNEQFF. The CDR3 bases are TGTGCCAGCAGCCCGGCCCCACAGGGTTACAATGAGCAGTTCTTC.

This clonotype was found a few times. The chain is built from TRBV12-3 or TRBV12-4 and TRBJ1-6; 8 nucleotides line up with TRBD1. J was trimmed by 7 bases and V by 7 bases; bases with no gene match: 9. This CDR3 is 15 amino acids long. The CDR3 DNA sequence: TGTGCCAGCACCTCCTCGGACAGGGAAAATTCACCCCTCCACTTT. Protein: CASTSSDRENSPLHF.

The CDR3 loop reads CASSAESEDTQYF. The CDR3 region has the DNA TGTGCCAGCAGCGCAGAATCGGAGGATACGCAGTATTTT. The gene calls are TRBV11-3 and TRBJ2-3; no clear D gene. The CDR3 length is 13 residues. With 5 bases removed from V and 6 bases from J, the gap between germline ends came to 12 bases. The germline CDR1 and CDR2 sequences are SGHNT and YENEEA.

The rearrangement joins TRBV2 to TRBJ1-3; 9 nucleotides agree with TRBD1. Germline assignment: CDR1 SNHLY and CDR2 FYNNEI. Unmatched junction bases numbered 8, after V lost 8 bases and J lost 0 bases. The CDR3 is 16 amino acids. CDR3 DNA sequence: TGTGCCAGCTCCCCTGGGACAGGGCGCTCTGGAAACACCATATATTTT. It specifies CASSPGTGRSGNTIYF.

The CDR3 here is CSASGVLNEQFF. The CDR3 DNA sequence: TGCAGTGCTAGTGGTGTGTTAAATGAGCAGTTCTTC. V usage is TRBV20-1 and J usage is TRBJ2-1; D gene uncertain. The CDR3 has 12 residues. Germline lookup yields CDR1 DFQATT and CDR2 SNEGSKA (reference sequence). V shed 3 bases and J shed 7 bases, with 10 bases lying between them.

In this sample, this clonotype turned up a few times. This sequence may be a read error, since a much larger clone differs from it by one base. This chain joins TRBV5-1 and TRBJ1-2; D gene ambiguous. This CDR3 spans 12 amino acids. Trimming stripped 4 bases from V and 2 bases from J, with 6 bases between. Germline-derived CDR1 and CDR2 are SGHRS and YFSETQ. In DNA form, the CDR3 reads TGCGCCAGCAGCATGGACAACTATGGCTACACCTTC. This encodes CASSMDNYGYTF.

The J gene is TRBJ2-5, the V gene TRBV7-2, with 10 nucleotides matching TRBD1. CDR1 and CDR2 from the germline V gene are SGHTA and FQGNSA. J gave up 13 bases and V 1 base, and 6 bases lay outside the gene matches. This CDR3 has 13 residues. The CDR3 sequence: CASSLGTGGLSYF. In DNA, the CDR3 is TGTGCCAGCAGCTTAGGGACAGGGGGACTGTCGTACTTC.

This chain links TRBV27 with TRBJ2-7, with 7 bases aligning to TRBD1. TRBJ2-4 explains the end of the DNA better; the J call may be wrong. The germline gives CDR1 MNHEY, CDR2 SMNVEV (reference sequence). CDR3 length equals 14 residues. CDR3 bases: TGTGCCAGCAGTTCCCCGACCGACAGGGCCATTCAGTACTTC. As protein: CASSSPTDRAIQYF.

This chain joins TRBV28 and TRBJ1-2; D remains ambiguous. The germline V and J ends were trimmed by 2 bases and 2 bases, with 9 bases remaining between them. Per the germline V gene, CDR1 is MDHEN and CDR2 is SYDVKM. The CDR3 loop spans 14 amino acids. The CDR3 DNA is TGTGCCAGCAGTTTACTTTACGCCAACTATGGCTACACCTTC. This codes for CASSLLYANYGYTF.

This chain connects TRBV4-1 to TRBJ2-3; D possibly corresponds to TRBD1 (5 bases). Germline-derived CDR1 and CDR2 are MGHRA and YSYEKL. The CDR3 runs 15 residues. Trimming cost V 3 bases and J 0 bases, with 10 bases left between them. The CDR3 sequence: CASSQAGMSTDTQYF. The CDR3 region has the DNA TGCGCCAGCAGCCAGGCAGGGATGAGCACAGATACGCAGTATTTT.